This record covers a single TCR beta chain. There is no known antigen for this receptor. The sample holds no much larger clone one base away, and base qualities are not on file. Explained via the paper, the time point label denotes: cycle 2 day 1 (C2D1) of nivolumab. Every trial patient had relapsed following autologous stem cell transplantation, and prior brentuximab vedotin exposure was what differed among cohorts A, B and C. The trial cohort comprised some 60 patients with relapsed/refractory classical Hodgkin lymphoma whose best overall responses were complete response, partial response or progressive disease. In the multi-cohort phase II CheckMate 205 trial, trial patients received single-agent nivolumab. An independent review committee assessed best overall response using the 2007 International Working Group response criteria. Trial PBMCs were collected just before the start of nivolumab (C1D1) and during therapy at cycle 2 day 1 and cycle 4 day 1. Peripheral blood was collected in 8 mL Vacutainer Cell Preparation Tubes, from which PBMCs were isolated by centrifugation and then cryopreserved.

These data come from a study of PD-1 blockade in classical Hodgkin lymphoma (dated by TCRdb to the early 2020s). Broadly, across the study: Nivolumab dosing was 3 mg/kg intravenously every 2 weeks, continuing until either disease progression or unacceptable toxicity. To define a peripheral blood immune signature of response to PD-1 blockade in classical Hodgkin lymphoma, the study combined TCR beta sequencing with CyTOF.

What the work shows at the level of the full study, not this receptor alone: Baseline diversity similar to that of newly diagnosed patients was observed in trial patients achieving complete response, whereas significantly lower diversity was observed in partial responders and progressors. The study was restricted to a single clinical trial cohort, and the causes of repertoire differences, possibly disease activity or prior therapy, were left undefined. Newly diagnosed patients were reported to have lower baseline TCR diversity than healthy donors, and relapsed/refractory patients were reported to have lower baseline TCR diversity still. Diversity was lower in patients who began nivolumab less than 1 year after ASCT, so these patients were left out of later analyses to avoid confounding by immune reconstitution. CD4+ but not CD8+ TCR diversity rose significantly by C4D1 (p=0.0027 vs p=0.16), most apparent in complete responders (p=0.02).

Germline trimming: 8 bases from V, 5 bases from J; junction bases outside gene matches: 11. From its cysteine to its phenylalanine, the CDR3 spans 14 amino acids. The read is trimmed to its CDR3 DNA, 42 bases read in frame from base 1. Taken from the germline V gene (reference sequence), the CDR1 and CDR2 loops are SEHNR and FQNEAQ. The Qiagen DNeasy kit was used to extract genomic DNA both from unsorted PBMCs and from the negatively selected CD4+ and CD8+ fractions. TCR beta CDR3 regions were subjected to amplification by immunoSEQ multiplex PCR with primers that anneal to V and J segments. A synthetic immune receptor repertoire was used to minimize amplification bias, and any remaining bias was removed computationally after sequencing. The source study handled its data this way. Repertoire diversity was quantified as the Shannon entropy index using custom Python scripts. The unsorted, CD4+ and CD8+ repertoires were each analyzed separately, with the exception of combined analyses, where CD4+ and CD8+ sequences were merged in silico. Clonal expansion was defined as at least a 2-fold frequency increase after treatment relative to C1D1, with a pseudocount of 0.5 for undetected baseline clones. Singleton clones were defined as clones with 0 or 1 copy at C1D1, and non-singleton clones were defined as clones with 2 or more copies. Clones expanded in unsorted samples were assigned a CD4+, CD8+ or unknown annotation through matching of protein sequences in sorted samples from the same patient. Wilcoxon tests on paired samples were used to test changes in diversity from C1D1 to C4D1. Sourced from immuneACCESS, this table was stored by TCRdb with only in-frame sequences that have V and J called. A share of the clones is absent; for the studies checked, an unresolved V gene accounts for under half, and the remainder has no known explanation. V, J and clone size are those of that table, while D and trimming were read from the DNA. The sample records 35,000 to 45,000 clones, around three quarters of which are singletons. The top ten constitute 2.8% of the sample.

The source was peripheral blood mononuclear cells (PBMCs), collected before the second cycle of nivolumab. The sequence was obtained from a human donor with classical Hodgkin lymphoma. Recombination joined TRBV7-9 with TRBJ2-7, with 8 middle bases fitting TRBD2. The DNA sequence is TGTGCCAGCGGAGCGTCGGGGGGGCGCCACGAGCAGTACTTC. The encoded protein is CASGASGGRHEQYF. Where the CDR3 stops, the reference TRBV7-9 and TRBJ2-7 genes take over; the full variable domain is DTGVSQNPRHKITKRGQNVTFRCDPISEHNRLYWYRQTLGQGPEFLTYFQNEAQLEKSRLLSDRFSAERPKGSFSTLEIQRTEQGDSAMYLCASGASGGRHEQYFGPGTRLTVT.